This entry describes one T cell receptor beta chain. The sample has other DNA sequences that encode this CDR3 too. Per the germline V gene, CDR1 is SGHNT and CDR2 is YYREEE (reference sequence). The CDR3 runs 14 residues. The V gene lost 0 bases and the J gene lost 5 bases, with 11 bases spanning the gap. These data come from a study of shared clonotypes between healthy human individuals. Using immunoSEQ multiplex PCR, the repertoire was profiled, and TCRdb retains in-frame clones only, with some absent. The repertoire holds roughly 1 million clones, with around 78% as singletons. The clonotype comes from a man between 18 and 29 years old in good health. Some clones in this sample may be carry-over from other donors' samples. The sequenced material came from memory CD4+ T cells from PBMCs. Noted subset: CD45RA-negative fraction. The rearrangement joins TRBV5-4 to TRBJ1-1; D may be TRBD1 (5 bases). This CDR3 is CASSLVGGRTEAFF. In DNA form, the CDR3 reads TGTGCCAGCAGCTTGGTTGGGGGGAGGACTGAAGCTTTCTTT.